This T cell receptor beta chain derives from a study of regulatory T cells in long-lasting Graves disease. Stated time point: newly diagnosed GD, antithyroid drugs for less than 3 months. PBMC-derived RNA was used for the TCR library. TCR beta libraries were built with iRepertoire HTBI primers and Arm-PCR of CDR3 regions. Each CDR3 protein gets one entry after TCRdb re-called the multiplex PCR reads with MiXCR. There are about 430,000 distinct CDR3 sequences in the sample; 15% occur only once, and approximately 7.8% lies in the top ten. The sample was also linked to a second study, of T cells in Graves' hyperthyroidism and ophthalmopathy.

This TCR derives from a woman in her 40s with Graves disease. Sequenced here: peripheral blood mononuclear cells (PBMCs), sampled at new diagnosis, from a patient treated with antithyroid drugs.

The CDR3 spells CASSPGDGTDTEAFF. The CDR3 DNA sequence: TGTGCCAGTAGTCCAGGAGACGGTACGGACACTGAAGCTTTCTTT. The rearrangement joins TRBV19 to TRBJ1-1; no firm D call. The CDR3 contains 15 residues. Germline CDR1 LNHDA, CDR2 SQIVND (reference sequence). Trimming pared 5 bases from V and 3 bases from J, leaving 16 bases between.